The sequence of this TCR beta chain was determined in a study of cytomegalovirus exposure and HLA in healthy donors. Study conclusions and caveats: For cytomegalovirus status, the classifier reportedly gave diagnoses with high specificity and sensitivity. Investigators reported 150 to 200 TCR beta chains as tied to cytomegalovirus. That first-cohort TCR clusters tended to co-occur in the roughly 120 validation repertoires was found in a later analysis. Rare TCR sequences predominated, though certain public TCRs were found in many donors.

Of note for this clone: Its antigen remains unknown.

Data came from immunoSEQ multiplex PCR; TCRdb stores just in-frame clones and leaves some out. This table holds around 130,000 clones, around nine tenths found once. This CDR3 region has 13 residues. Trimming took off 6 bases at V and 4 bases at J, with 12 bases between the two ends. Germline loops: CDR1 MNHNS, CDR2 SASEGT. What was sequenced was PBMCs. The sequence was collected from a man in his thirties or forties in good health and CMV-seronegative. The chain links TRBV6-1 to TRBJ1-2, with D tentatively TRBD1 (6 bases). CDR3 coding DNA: TGTGCCAGCAGGGGGGGAGGGGGCTATGGCTACACCTTC. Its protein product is CASRGGGGYGYTF.